This T cell receptor beta chain appears in the sequencing data of a study of human T cells and chemical hapten exposure. This clonotype was seen more than once but under ten times. The time point here: patch test 2, 6 weeks after DPC sensitization. Indicated treatment: therapeutic diphenylcyclopropenone sensitization with weekly scalp DPC. The CDR3 spans 17 residues. J gave up 5 bases and V 4 bases, and 15 bases lay outside the gene matches. Germline-derived CDR1 and CDR2 are SGHDT and YYEEEE. Using its own MiXCR run on the RACE reads, TCRdb lists one record per CDR3 protein. The data hold 330,000 or so distinct CDR3 sequences, with just under 6.5% observed a single time.

The V and J genes are TRBV5-6 and TRBJ2-3, with 8 nucleotides matching TRBD2. The receptor's source is a woman under 30 with alopecia areata. Some clones in this sample may be carry-over from other donors' samples. Sequenced material: whole blood, taken in connection with sensitization to the hapten diphenylcyclopropenone (DPC). Here the CDR3 reads CASSTERGGIFGDTQYF. The CDR3 region has the DNA TGTGCCAGCAGCACAGAACGGGGGGGAATATTTGGAGATACGCAGTATTTT.